Listed below are T cell receptor beta chains from one sample, sequenced in a study of STAT5B mutations in CD4+ large granular lymphocyte leukemia. Data came from immunoSEQ multiplex PCR; TCRdb stores just in-frame clones and leaves some out. In the table there are 20,000 to 25,000 clones, roughly 82% of which are singletons. Sequencing was done on a sample of CD4+ T cells from blood buffy coats. All receptors derive from a human donor in good health. Both conserved end residues are part of each CDR3. A D gene is named only where the DNA matches it firmly. Clone sizes are given selectively: once, few, many, or a class where the clone is expanded.

V	size	J	D	DNA	CDR3
TRBV6-1	NA	TRBJ2-3	TRBD2	TGTGCCAGCACCACCGACGGGGGGGGCACAGATACGCAGTATTTT	CASTTDGGGTDTQYF
TRBV18	once	TRBJ2-5	NA	TGTGCCAGCTCACTTTCACTAGCCCAAGAGACCCAGTACTTC	CASSLSLAQETQYF
TRBV9	NA	TRBJ1-6	NA	TGTGCCAGCAGCGCATCAGGGGTTTCACCCCTCCACTTT	CASSASGVSPLHF
TRBV5-1	NA	TRBJ2-7	TRBD2	TGCGCCAGCAGCTTTAGCGGGGATTCCTACGAGCAGTACTTC	CASSFSGDSYEQYF
TRBV6-9	NA	TRBJ2-7	NA	TGTGCCAGCAGTTTGGGCCCCTCCTACGAGCAGTACTTC	CASSLGPSYEQYF
TRBV5-1	NA	TRBJ2-5	TRBD2	TGCGCCAGCAGCTTCGTTCGCGGGAGGGCCCGCGAGACCCAGTACTTC	CASSFVRGRARETQYF
TRBV7-6	NA	TRBJ2-7	NA	TGTGCCAGCAGCTTAGCTCACGATTATTACGAGCAGTACTTC	CASSLAHDYYEQYF
TRBV7-9	NA	TRBJ2-7	NA	TGTGCCAGCAGCTCAACCGGTAGCGAGCAGTACTTC	CASSSTGSEQYF
TRBV30	NA	TRBJ1-2	TRBD1	TGTGCCTGGAGTCAATCAGGGGGGTATGGCTACACCTTC	CAWSQSGGYGYTF
TRBV15	NA	TRBJ2-5	TRBD2	TGTGCCACCAGCACGGTAGCGGGAGGTCAAGAGACCCAGTACTTC	CATSTVAGGQETQYF
TRBV7-2	NA	TRBJ1-5	NA	TGTGCCAGCGGGCGGGCAGGTCAGCCCCAGCATTTT	CASGRAGQPQHF
TRBV5-1	NA	TRBJ2-5	TRBD1	TGCGCCAGCAGCGAAACAGGGGCGGAGACCCGGTACTTC	CASSETGAETRYF
TRBV7-2	NA	TRBJ1-4	NA	TGTGCCAGCAGCTCCACCCACGGCGAAAAACTGTTTTTT	CASSSTHGEKLFF
TRBV5-4	NA	TRBJ2-1	NA	TGTGCCAGCAGCTTAGTGACAGCCAATGAGCAGTTCTTC	CASSLVTANEQFF
TRBV11-2	NA	TRBJ2-5	NA	TGTGCCAGCAGCTTCAGGGGCCAAGAGACCCAGTACTTC	CASSFRGQETQYF
TRBV5-1	NA	TRBJ1-6	NA	TGCGCCAGCAGCCCACGGCGGGGTGGGGCGGATTCACCCCTCCACTTT	CASSPRRGGADSPLHF